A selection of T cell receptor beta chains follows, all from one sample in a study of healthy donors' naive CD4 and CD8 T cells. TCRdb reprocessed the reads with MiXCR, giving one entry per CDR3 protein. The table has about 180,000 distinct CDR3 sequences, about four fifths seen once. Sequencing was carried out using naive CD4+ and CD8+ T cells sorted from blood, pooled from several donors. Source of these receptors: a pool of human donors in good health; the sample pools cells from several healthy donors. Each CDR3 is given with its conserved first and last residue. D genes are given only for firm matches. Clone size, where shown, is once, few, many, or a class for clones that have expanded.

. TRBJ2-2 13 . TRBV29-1 TGCAGCGTTGAAGCGACGAACACCGGGGAGCTGTTTTTT CSVEATNTGELFF
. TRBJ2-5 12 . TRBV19 TGTGCCAGTAGTGAGGGCCGGGAGACCCAGTACTTC CASSEGRETQYF
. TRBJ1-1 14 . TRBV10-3 TGTGCCATCGGCGGACTGACAGTGAACACTGAAGCTTTCTTT CAIGGLTVNTEAFF
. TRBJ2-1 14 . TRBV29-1 TGCAGCGTTGTTGGTTTTTTCTCCTACAATGAGCAGTTCTTC CSVVGFFSYNEQFF
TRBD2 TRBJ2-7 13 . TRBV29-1 TGCAGCGTCCTGACTAGCGGGGCCTACGAGCAGTACTTC CSVLTSGAYEQYF
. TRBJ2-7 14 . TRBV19 TGTGCCAGTAAACACCAACACGTGGCTGACGAGCAGTACTTC CASKHQHVADEQYF
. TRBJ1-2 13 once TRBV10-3 TGTGCCATCAGCCCGACAGGAGGCTATGGCTACACCTTC CAISPTGGYGYTF
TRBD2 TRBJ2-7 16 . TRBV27 TGTGCCAGCAGTTTGGCGAGGGGTAGCGGGAGCTACGAGCAGTACTTC CASSLARGSGSYEQYF
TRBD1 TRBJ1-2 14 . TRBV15 TGTGCCACCAGCAGAGAGGACAGGAGCTATGGCTACACCTTC CATSREDRSYGYTF
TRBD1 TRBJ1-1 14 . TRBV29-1 TGCAGCGTTGATCCAACAGGGGTCAACACTGAAGCTTTCTTT CSVDPTGVNTEAFF
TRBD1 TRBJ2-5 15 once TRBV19 TGTGCCAGTAGTATAGATAGGACAGGGGTAGAGACCCAGTACTTC CASSIDRTGVETQYF
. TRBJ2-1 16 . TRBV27 TGTGCCAGCAGCCGGTCGGACTTCACTCTCTACAATGAGCAGTTCTTC CASSRSDFTLYNEQFF
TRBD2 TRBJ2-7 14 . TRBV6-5 TGTGCCAGCAGTCTAGCGGGGGCAATCTACGAGCAGTACTTC CASSLAGAIYEQYF
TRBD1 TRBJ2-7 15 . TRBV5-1 TGCGCCAGCAGCCGCCGGGGACAGGGGGGCTACGAGCAGTACTTC CASSRRGQGGYEQYF
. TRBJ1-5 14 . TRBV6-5 TGTGCCAGCAGTTACAGGGTGAGGGATCAGCCCCAGCATTTT CASSYRVRDQPQHF
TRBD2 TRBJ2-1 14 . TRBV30 TGTGCCGGATATACTAGCGGGGTATACAATGAGCAGTTCTTC CAGYTSGVYNEQFF
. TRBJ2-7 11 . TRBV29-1 TGCAGCGTTGTAGGGTTCTACGAGCAGTACTTC CSVVGFYEQYF
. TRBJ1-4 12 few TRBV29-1 TGCAGCGCCGAAGGGCGGGATGAAAAACTGTTTTTT CSAEGRDEKLFF
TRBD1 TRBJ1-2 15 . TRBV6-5 TGTGCCAGCAGTACCCCGGACAGGGGCGGTAAAGGCTACACCTTC CASSTPDRGGKGYTF
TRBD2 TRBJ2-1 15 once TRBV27 TGTGCCAGCAGTCCGGGACTAGCCTTCTACAATGAGCAGTTCTTC CASSPGLAFYNEQFF
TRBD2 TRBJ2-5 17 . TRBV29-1 TGCAGCGTTGAAACAGATTTAGCGGGAGTAGGTCAAGAGACCCAGTACTTC CSVETDLAGVGQETQYF
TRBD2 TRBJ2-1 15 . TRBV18 TGTGCCAGCTCACCAAGTTTCGGGACTAGAAATGAGCAGTTCTTC CASSPSFGTRNEQFF
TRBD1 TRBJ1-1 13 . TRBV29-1 TGCAGCGTCCCGGGACAGGGGGCGACCGAAGCTTTCTTT CSVPGQGATEAFF
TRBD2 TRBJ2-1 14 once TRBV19 TGTGCCAGTAGTACGCTAGCGGTAGACAATGAGCAGTTCTTC CASSTLAVDNEQFF
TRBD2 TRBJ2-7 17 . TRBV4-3 TGCGCCAGCAGCCAAGATCCAGCGGGAGGGACAGTCTACGAGCAGTACTTC CASSQDPAGGTVYEQYF
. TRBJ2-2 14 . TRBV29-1 TGCAGCGTTGAAGATATACAGGGAGGCGGGGAGCTGTTTTTT CSVEDIQGGGELFF
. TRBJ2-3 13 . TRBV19 TGTGCCAGTAGGGACCGAAGCACAGATACGCAGTATTTT CASRDRSTDTQYF
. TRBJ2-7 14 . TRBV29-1 TGCAGCGTTGTCATCATCTCGGGTACCTACGAGCAGTACTTC CSVVIISGTYEQYF
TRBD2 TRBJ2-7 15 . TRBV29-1 TGCAGCGTTGAAGGGTCCGAGAGGGGCGGGAGGGCCCGATCGTTC CSVEGSERGGRARSF
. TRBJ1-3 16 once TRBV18 TGTGCCAGCTCACGTGGACAGCTAGAGGCTGGAAACACCATATATTTT CASSRGQLEAGNTIYF
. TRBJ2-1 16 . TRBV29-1 TGCAGCGTTGAAGATCACCCTAAAGGGGAATACAATGAGCAGTTCTTC CSVEDHPKGEYNEQFF
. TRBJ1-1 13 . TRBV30 TGTGCCTGGAGTATTGGAGGAGTGGGGGAAGCTTTCTTT CAWSIGGVGEAFF
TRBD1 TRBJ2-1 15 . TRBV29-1 TGCAGCGTTGAACGACAAGGGACAGGGGGCAATGAGCAGTTCTTC CSVERQGTGGNEQFF
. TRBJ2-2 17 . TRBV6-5 TGTGCCAGCAGTTACCAAGGACGACGGGCAGGCACCGGGGAGCTGTTTTTT CASSYQGRRAGTGELFF
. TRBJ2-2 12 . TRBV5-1 TGCGCCAGCGGCCCGGTACCCGGGGAGCTGTTTTTT CASGPVPGELFF
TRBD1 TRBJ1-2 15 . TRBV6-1 TGTGCCAGCAGTGAAGGGGGACAGTACTTATCTGGCTACACCTTC CASSEGGQYLSGYTF
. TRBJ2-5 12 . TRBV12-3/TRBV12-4 TGTGCCAGCAGGACCAGCCGCGAGACCCAGTACTTC CASRTSRETQYF
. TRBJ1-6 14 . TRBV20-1 TGCAGTGCTAGCAACAGGTCCCCTAATTCACCCCTCCACTTT CSASNRSPNSPLHF
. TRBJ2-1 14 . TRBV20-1 TGCAGTGCTAGAGAAACCGCGGTCGGGGGTGAGCAGTTCTTC CSARETAVGGEQFF
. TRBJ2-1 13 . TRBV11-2 TGTGCCAGCAGCTTAGTTTCTACTAGTCAGCAGTTCTTC CASSLVSTSQQFF
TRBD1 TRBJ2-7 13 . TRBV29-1 TGCAGCGTCGCCGGGACAGCCTTATACGAGCAGTACTTC CSVAGTALYEQYF
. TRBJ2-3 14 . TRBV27 TGTGCCAGCAGTCGACGGAGGAAAACAGATACGCAGTATTTT CASSRRRKTDTQYF
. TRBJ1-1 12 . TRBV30 TGTGCCTGGAGTGTGGGCGGCATGAGGGCTTTCTTT CAWSVGGMRAFF
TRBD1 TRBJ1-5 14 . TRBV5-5 TGTGCCAGCAGCTTTAGGACAGGGACGCAGCCCCAGCATTTT CASSFRTGTQPQHF
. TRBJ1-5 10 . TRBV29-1 TGCAGCGTCCCTCTTTCGCCCCAGCATTTT CSVPLSPQHF
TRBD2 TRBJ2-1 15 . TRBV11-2 TGTGCCAGCAGCCGGGGACTAGCGGGAGCTCATGAGCAGTTCTTC CASSRGLAGAHEQFF
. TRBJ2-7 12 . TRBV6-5 TGTGCCACCGCGTTTGGGCAAGGGGAGCAGTACTTC CATAFGQGEQYF
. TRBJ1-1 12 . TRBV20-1 TGCAGTGCCGGACAGACGAACACTGAAGCTTTCTTT CSAGQTNTEAFF
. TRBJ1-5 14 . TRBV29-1 TGCAGCGTTGTAACTACAGGAGGCAATCAGCCCCAGCATTTT CSVVTTGGNQPQHF
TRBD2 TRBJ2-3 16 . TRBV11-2 TGTGCCAGCAGCTTCAGCGGGAGGGCCGTAACAGATACGCAGTATTTT CASSFSGRAVTDTQYF
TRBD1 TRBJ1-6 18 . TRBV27 TGTGCCAGCAGTCCCCGGACAGGGATCGCCCTTCGCAATTCACCCCTCCACTTT CASSPRTGIALRNSPLHF
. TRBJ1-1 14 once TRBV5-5 TGTGCCAGCAGCTCTGGGGACGTAGGGGCCCAAGCTTTCTTT CASSSGDVGAQAFF
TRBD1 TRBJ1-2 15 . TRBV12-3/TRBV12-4 TGTGCCAGCAGTTCAAACCCGACAGGGAACTATGGCTACACCTTC CASSSNPTGNYGYTF